The 31 T cell receptor beta chains listed next were all sequenced from one sample in a study of cytomegalovirus exposure and HLA in healthy donors. PCR amplification relied on 60 Vbeta primers (plus 13 Jbeta primers). Clones were read by immunoSEQ multiplex PCR, and TCRdb kept only the in-frame ones, dropping some. The sample has approximately 150,000 clones; around 77% are singletons. Sequences were obtained from PBMCs. Receptors originate from a woman in her sixties or seventies in good health and CMV-seronegative.

The gene calls are TRBV7-2 and TRBJ2-3; D unclear. In germline, CDR1 is SGHTA, CDR2 FQGNSA. With 5 bases removed from V and 0 bases from J, the gap between germline ends came to 15 bases. The CDR3 sequence is 16 residues long. The CDR3 here is CASSLIQTASTDTQYF. CDR3 DNA: TGTGCCAGCAGCCTAATTCAAACTGCTAGCACAGATACGCAGTATTTT.

This clone was counted only a few times. The rearrangement joins TRBV5-4 to TRBJ2-7, with 7 bases lining up with TRBD2. The CDR3 is 13 residues long. Germline V gives CDR1 SGHNT, CDR2 YYREEE (reference sequence). With V trimmed by 4 bases and J by 4 bases, 5 bases remained unmatched. In nucleotides, the CDR3 is TGTGCCAGCAGCCGTAGCGGGCTTTACGAGCAGTACTTC. Its protein is CASSRSGLYEQYF.

In this sample, this clone turned up a few times. This rearrangement joins TRBV30 to TRBJ1-1; maybe TRBD1 (6 bases). The CDR3 runs to 15 residues. The germline V and J ends were trimmed by 0 bases and 0 bases, with 11 bases remaining between them. The germline gives CDR1 GTSNPN, CDR2 SVGIG (reference sequence). The CDR3 loop reads CAWSVTRGMNTEAFF. CDR3 nucleotides: TGTGCCTGGAGTGTAACCAGGGGTATGAACACTGAAGCTTTCTTT.

This chain uses TRBV14 with TRBJ2-6, with 7 bases that match TRBD1. CDR1 SGHDN and CDR2 FVKESK come from the germline V gene. The CDR3 has 17 amino acids. V shed 2 bases, J shed 1 base, and the junction held 5 bases outside the gene matches. In nucleotides, the CDR3 is TGTGCCAGCAGCCAAAGGGGGCCGCTTTCTGGGGCCAACGTCCTGACTTTC. The encoded protein is CASSQRGPLSGANVLTF.

V gene TRBV28 combines with J gene TRBJ2-5; 8 bases align to TRBD1. The CDR3 extends over 16 amino acids. Germline V CDR1 and CDR2: MDHEN, SYDVKM. Trimming took 10 bases from V and 3 from J; bases not matched to a gene: 16. The CDR3 coding sequence is TGTGCCACTCACTACCTTCCAGGACAGGGCGAAGAGACCCAGTACTTC. Encoded protein: CATHYLPGQGEETQYF.

This sequence joins TRBV5-6 and TRBJ1-4; D remains ambiguous. V gave up 1 base and J gave up 0 bases, with 16 bases separating them. The CDR3 spans 18 residues. Germline V CDR1 and CDR2: SGHDT, YYEEEE. CDR3 protein: CASSLWPGGLATNEKLFF. The CDR3 DNA is TGTGCCAGCAGCTTGTGGCCAGGAGGACTAGCAACTAATGAAAAACTGTTTTTT.

The V and J genes are TRBV7-3 and TRBJ1-6, with TRBD1 matching over 8 bases. Trimming took 3 bases from V and 5 from J; bases not matched to a gene: 3. Per germline, CDR1 SGHTA and CDR2 FQGTGA. The CDR3 has 15 residues. CDR3 protein: CASSFDRGNNSPLHF. In DNA form, the CDR3 reads TGTGCCAGCAGCTTTGACAGGGGTAATAATTCACCCCTCCACTTT. The whole variable domain, remainder taken from reference TRBV7-3 and TRBJ1-6, is GAGVSQTPSNKVTEKGKYVELRCDPISGHTALYWYRQSLGQGPEFLIYFQGTGAADDSGLPNDRFFAVRPEGSVSTLKIQRTERGDSAVYLCASSFDRGNNSPLHFGNGTRLTVT.

The chain recombines TRBV9 with TRBJ2-2; 9 bases line up with TRBD2. J lost 6 bases, V lost 0 bases, and 6 bases had no gene match. The CDR3 sequence is 16 residues long. From germline, CDR1 is SGDLS and CDR2 YYNGEE. The DNA of the CDR3 is TGTGCCAGCAGCGTAGTTGTAGCGGGAGTTTCCGGGGAGCTGTTTTTT. Translating it yields CASSVVVAGVSGELFF.

This sequence joins TRBV5-1 and TRBJ1-2, with no clear D. Germline lookup yields CDR1 SGHRS and CDR2 YFSETQ. The CDR3 length is 14 residues. The V and J ends lost 0 bases and 2 bases respectively, with 8 bases between them. This CDR3 reads CASSLAGTNYGYTF. As DNA, the CDR3 is TGCGCCAGCAGCTTGGCAGGTACCAACTATGGCTACACCTTC.

This chain links TRBV30 with TRBJ2-3; 7 positions agree with TRBD2. The junction had 9 bases not matched to a gene; V was cut back by 5 bases and J by 4 bases. CDR3 length equals 14 residues. Germline V gene sequence: CDR1 GTSNPN, CDR2 SVGIG (reference sequence). The DNA of the CDR3 is TGTGCCTGGGAGAGGGCGGGAGTGGCAGATACGCAGTATTTT. Translated, it gives CAWERAGVADTQYF. The complete variable domain, with remaining parts taken from reference TRBV30 and TRBJ2-3, reads SQTIHQWPATLVQPVGSPLSLECTVEGTSNPNLYWYRQAAGRGLQLLFYSVGIGQISSEVPQNLSASRPQDRQFILSSKKLLLSDSGFYLCAWERAGVADTQYFGPGTRLTVL.

CDR3 nucleotide sequence: TGTGCCAGCAGTTTATTGGGGACAGGGGGGGAGAGAGCTGAAGCTTTCTTT. As protein: CASSLLGTGGERAEAFF. This chain joins TRBV28 and TRBJ1-1; TRBD1 aligns across 11 bases. The V gene's germline CDR1 is MDHEN and CDR2 SYDVKM. Germline trimming cut 1 base from V and 6 bases from J; bases unmatched to any gene: 10. The CDR3 sequence is 17 residues long.

The V gene is TRBV28, the J gene TRBJ1-1; D is unresolved. The CDR3 covers 12 residues. The V gene's germline CDR1 is MDHEN and CDR2 SYDVKM. V was cut by 6 bases and J by 4 bases, with 9 bases left in between. The CDR3: CASSVRGTEAFF. CDR3 nucleotides: TGTGCCAGCAGCGTCAGAGGCACTGAAGCTTTCTTT. The variable domain in full, with the rest retrieved from reference TRBV28 and TRBJ1-1, is DVKVTQSSRYLVKRTGEKVFLECVQDMDHENMFWYRQDPGLGLRLIYFSYDVKMKEKGDIPEGYSVSREKKERFSLILESASTNQTSMYLCASSVRGTEAFFGQGTRLTVV.

The chain employs TRBV10-3 and TRBJ2-2; possibly TRBD1 for D (6 bases). The ends were cut back, 4 bases at V and 1 base at J, with 10 bases in the middle. Looked up from germline, CDR1 is ENHRY and CDR2 is SYGVKD. This CDR3 has 15 amino acids. The CDR3 DNA sequence: TGTGCCATCAGTGCCGCCAGGGGGAACACCGGGGAGCTGTTTTTT. It is translated as CAISAARGNTGELFF.

The chain links TRBV6-1 to TRBJ2-4, with a weak D call TRBD1 (6 bases). The CDR3 is 15 amino acids. Germline V gene lookup returns CDR1 MNHNS and CDR2 SASEGT. Trimming removed 3 bases from V and 8 bases from J, with 17 bases in between. The CDR3 spells CASSEILGAGDIQYF. The CDR3 DNA is TGTGCCAGCAGTGAGATTTTGGGGGCAGGGGACATTCAGTACTTC.

V and J are TRBV10-3 and TRBJ2-5, with D tentatively TRBD1 (5 bases). The last part of the DNA fits TRBJ2-7 better; the J call may be wrong. This CDR3 has 16 residues. CDR1 is ENHRY and CDR2 is SYGVKD in the germline V gene. The CDR3, as DNA: TGTGCCATCAGTGGGGGCCAGGAAGATTTTAACTACGAGCAGTACTTC. It codes for CAISGGQEDFNYEQYF.

The gene calls are TRBV29-1 and TRBJ2-1; the D gene is possibly TRBD1 (8 bases). This CDR3 contains 15 residues. Germline CDR1 reads SQVTM; CDR2 reads ANQGSEA. The V end lost 4 bases, the J end lost 4 bases, and 17 bases lay between the germline ends. The CDR3 DNA reads as TGCAGCGTTGTGGGAGGGACAGGAGCATACAATGAGCAGTTCTTC. Translating it yields CSVVGGTGAYNEQFF.

This clone was detected a few times. The J gene is TRBJ2-5, the V gene TRBV6-1; D ambiguous. Germline values: CDR1 MNHNS, CDR2 SASEGT. Trimming took 1 base from V and 5 from J, leaving 11 bases between them. This CDR3 is built from 14 residues. CDR3 region: CASSEGSLRETQYF. As DNA, the CDR3 is TGTGCCAGCAGTGAAGGGTCCCTACGGGAGACCCAGTACTTC.

J is TRBJ1-5 and V is TRBV28; D is ambiguous. This CDR3 has 15 amino acids. The germline CDR1 and CDR2 sequences are MDHEN and SYDVKM. Trimming left V 2 bases short and J 2 bases short, with 10 bases between. The CDR3 DNA sequence: TGTGCCAGCAGTTTAGTTAGGAGACGCAATCAGCCCCAGCATTTT. Amino acids: CASSLVRRRNQPQHF.

The chain recombines TRBV10-3 with TRBJ1-1; no clear D. The CDR3 length is 15 residues. Between the trimmed V and J ends, which lost 0 bases and 3 bases, there was a span of 11 bases. Germline-derived CDR1 and CDR2 are ENHRY and SYGVKD. In DNA form, the CDR3 reads TGTGCCATCAGTGAGTCGAGGGAGGGTGACACTGAAGCTTTCTTT. It yields the protein CAISESREGDTEAFF.

The chain employs TRBV11-2 and TRBJ1-3, with 7 nucleotides matching TRBD1. Germline V gene lookup returns CDR1 SGHAT and CDR2 FQNNGV. The length of the CDR3 is 14 residues. After removal of 6 bases from V and 5 bases from J, the junction contained 7 bases not matched to a gene. The CDR3 region is CASSFDRARNTIYF. The CDR3 DNA is TGTGCCAGCAGTTTTGACAGGGCAAGAAACACCATATATTTT.

The V gene is TRBV7-2, the J gene TRBJ1-6, with a tentative D call TRBD1 (5 bases). The CDR3 is 18 residues long. V was trimmed by 0 bases and J by 1 base, leaving 13 bases between them. From germline, CDR1 is SGHTA and CDR2 FQGNSA. For the CDR3, the DNA is TGTGCCAGCAGCTTAGCCTTCAGGGTGGCATCCTATAATTCACCCCTCCACTTT. This gives the protein CASSLAFRVASYNSPLHF. The full variable domain, completed using reference TRBV7-2 and TRBJ1-6, is GAGVSQSPSNKVTEKGKDVELRCDPISGHTALYWYRQSLGQGLEFLIYFQGNSAPDKSGLPSDRFSAERTGGSVSTLTIQRTQQEDSAVYLCASSLAFRVASYNSPLHFGNGTRLTVT.

This clone was detected a few times. V gene TRBV14 combines with J gene TRBJ2-5; 8 nucleotides line up with TRBD1. CDR1 SGHDN and CDR2 FVKESK come from the germline V gene. The CDR3 contains 15 residues. With V trimmed by 5 bases and J by 2 bases, 7 bases remained unmatched. The CDR3 coding sequence is TGTGCCAGCAGCGCACCGGGACAGGCGCAAGAGACCCAGTACTTC. Translating gives CASSAPGQAQETQYF.

This clone has only a few counts. This chain connects TRBV7-2 to TRBJ2-2; 7 bases line up with TRBD2. CDR3 length equals 18 residues. After removal of 5 bases from V and 1 base from J, the junction contained 13 bases not matched to a gene. In germline, CDR1 is SGHTA, CDR2 FQGNSA. CDR3 sequence: CASSPPTGLPLNTGELFF. CDR3 bases: TGTGCCAGCAGCCCCCCCACGGGACTACCCTTGAACACCGGGGAGCTGTTTTTT. The entire variable domain, with the rest obtained from reference TRBV7-2 and TRBJ2-2, is as follows: GAGVSQSPSNKVTEKGKDVELRCDPISGHTALYWYRQSLGQGLEFLIYFQGNSAPDKSGLPSDRFSAERTGGSVSTLTIQRTQQEDSAVYLCASSPPTGLPLNTGELFFGEGSRLTVL.

The chain recombines TRBV5-1 with TRBJ2-3, with 8 positions matching TRBD1. The germline CDR1 and CDR2 sequences are SGHRS and YFSETQ. This CDR3 contains 15 residues. V was pared by 4 bases and J by 3 bases, with 7 bases of the junction left unmatched. CDR3 sequence reads: CASSGQTGVTDTQYF. The CDR3 coding sequence is TGCGCCAGCAGCGGACAGACAGGGGTTACAGATACGCAGTATTTT. The full variable domain, rest sourced from reference TRBV5-1 and TRBJ2-3, is KAGVTQTPRYLIKTRGQQVTLSCSPISGHRSVSWYQQTPGQGLQFLFEYFSETQRNKGNFPGRFSGRQFSNSRSEMNVSTLELGDSALYLCASSGQTGVTDTQYFGPGTRLTVL.

This clone was seen more than once but under ten times. This rearrangement joins TRBV2 to TRBJ2-5, with D unresolved. The germline V gene has CDR1 SNHLY and CDR2 FYNNEI. This CDR3 is 16 amino acids long. Trimming cost V 4 bases and J 0 bases, with 15 bases left between them. The CDR3 region has the DNA TGTGCCAGCAGTGGCAACGTCCGGTCGTACCAAGAGACCCAGTACTTC. This translates into CASSGNVRSYQETQYF.

There are a few counts of this clone. The V call is TRBV27, the J call TRBJ2-1, with TRBD1 matching over 7 bases. CDR3 length equals 13 residues. The germline CDR1 and CDR2 sequences are MNHEY and SMNVEV (reference sequence). With V trimmed by 6 bases and J by 15 bases, 14 bases remained unmatched. The CDR3 sequence is CASRTNWDSAAFF. The CDR3 coding sequence is TGTGCCAGCAGGACGAATTGGGACAGCGCAGCGTTCTTC.

The V gene is TRBV5-1, the J gene TRBJ2-7, with TRBD2 identical over 9 bases. The CDR3 runs 17 residues. Looked up from germline, CDR1 is SGHRS and CDR2 is YFSETQ. Trimming at V came to 0 bases and at J to 0 bases, leaving 7 bases not matched to a gene. DNA of the CDR3: TGCGCCAGCAGCTTGGTACAGCGGGGGGCGGCCTCCTACGAGCAGTACTTC. Encoded protein: CASSLVQRGAASYEQYF.

The chain recombines TRBV4-2 with TRBJ2-2, with TRBD2 matching over 9 bases. CDR1 is LGHNA, CDR2 YNFKEQ, per germline. V shed 6 bases, J shed 2 bases, and the junction held 10 bases outside the gene matches. The CDR3 totals 17 residues. The CDR3 nucleotides read TGTGCCAGCAGAGACAATAGAGCGGGAGGAAACACCGGGGAGCTGTTTTTT. Translated, it gives CASRDNRAGGNTGELFF.

The chain employs TRBV18 and TRBJ1-4; 8 bases fit TRBD1. Germline trimming cut 2 bases from V and 7 bases from J; bases unmatched to any gene: 3. The germline CDR1 and CDR2 sequences are KGHSH and LQKENI. The CDR3 loop spans 14 amino acids. CDR3: CASSPGQGSEKLFF. DNA of the CDR3: TGTGCCAGCTCACCAGGACAGGGAAGTGAAAAACTGTTTTTT.

The V and J genes are TRBV2 and TRBJ2-5, with TRBD1 matching 7 bases. Germline values: CDR1 SNHLY, CDR2 FYNNEI. V shed 8 bases, J shed 2 bases, and the junction held 8 bases outside the gene matches. This CDR3 is built from 14 residues. CDR3 sequence: CASQGQKAQETQYF. Written as DNA, the CDR3 is TGTGCCAGCCAGGGACAGAAAGCACAAGAGACCCAGTACTTC.

The chain recombines TRBV2 with TRBJ1-3; 8 bases are shared with TRBD1. Germline lookup yields CDR1 SNHLY and CDR2 FYNNEI. V shed 3 bases, J shed 4 bases, and the junction held 2 bases outside the gene matches. The CDR3 contains 14 residues. The CDR3 bases are TGTGCCAGCAGTGACAGGGGGCCGGGAAACACCATATATTTT. This codes for CASSDRGPGNTIYF. The variable domain in full, with the rest retrieved from reference TRBV2 and TRBJ1-3, is EPEVTQTPSHQVTQMGQEVILRCVPISNHLYFYWYRQILGQKVEFLVSFYNNEISEKSEIFDDQFSVERPDGSNFTLKIRSTKLEDSAMYFCASSDRGPGNTIYFGEGSWLTVV.